These 25 T cell receptor beta chains were all obtained from the same sample, sequenced in a study of vaccination effects on CD4 cells after COVID-19. Generated by immunoSEQ multiplex PCR, the TCRdb table keeps only in-frame clones and is missing some. Among 20,000 to 30,000 clones listed, 65% to 85% were seen once. Viral peptide pool expansion of antigen-specific CD4+ T cells preceded sequencing in the ViraFEST assay. Subsequent to 10 days of culture, CD4+ T cells were isolated. A positive SARS-CoV-2 PCR test fell between March and December 2020. Their cognate antigens are unknown. Material: CD4+ T cells from PBMCs cultured with HCoV-NL63 spike peptides, obtained before COVID-19 vaccination. Source of these receptors: a human donor who had a prior SARS-CoV-2 infection.

V is TRBV14 and J is TRBJ1-5; D remains unclear. V was cut by 0 bases and J by 6 bases, with 6 bases left in between. Germline values: CDR1 SGHDN, CDR2 FVKESK. The CDR3 covers 13 residues. Here the CDR3 DNA reads TGTGCCAGCAGCCAAGATCGGTCTCAGCCCCAGCATTTT. The encoded protein is CASSQDRSQPQHF.

This chain uses TRBV3-1 (or the pseudogene TRBV3-2) with TRBJ2-5; 9 bases map to TRBD2. V shed 4 bases, J shed 1 base, and the junction held 4 bases outside the gene matches. The CDR3 length is 15 residues. Germline V gene data show CDR1 as LGHDT and CDR2 as YNNKEL (reference sequence). The CDR3 nucleotides read TGTGCCAGCAGCCCGACAGCGGGGGGCCAAGAGACCCAGTACTTC. This codes for CASSPTAGGQETQYF.

The chain links TRBV5-8 to TRBJ1-2, with 9 bases matching TRBD1. Trimming took 10 bases from V and 2 from J; bases not matched to a gene: 9. Per germline, CDR1 SGHTS and CDR2 YDEGEE. The length of the CDR3 is 14 residues. The CDR3, as DNA: TGTGCCGGAAGACGACAGGGGGGAAACTATGGCTACACCTTC. Translating it yields CAGRRQGGNYGYTF. Looking up the rest from reference TRBV5-8 and TRBJ1-2 gives the full variable domain: EAGVTQSPTHLIKTRGQQATLRCSPISGHTSVYWYQQALGLGLQFLLWYDEGEERNRGNFPPRFSGRQFPNYSSELNVNALELEDSALYLCAGRRQGGNYGYTFGSGTRLTVV.

The chain uses TRBV24-1 and TRBJ2-1; 13 nucleotides match TRBD2. The CDR3 totals 19 residues. CDR1 and CDR2 from the germline V gene are KGHDR and SFDVKD. V lost 4 bases and J lost 1; bases outside the gene matches: 9. CDR3: CATSDPLAGGPGSYNEQFF. The CDR3 region has the DNA TGTGCCACCAGTGACCCACTAGCGGGAGGGCCCGGGTCCTACAATGAGCAGTTCTTC.

This clone has only a few counts. The chain recombines TRBV24-1 with TRBJ1-4; a weak D match, TRBD1 (5 bases). CDR3 length equals 17 residues. V lost 3 bases and J lost 7, with 20 bases in between. Per germline, CDR1 KGHDR and CDR2 SFDVKD. This CDR3 reads CATSDPHSGGTREKLFF. In DNA form, the CDR3 reads TGTGCCACCAGTGATCCCCACTCGGGGGGGACTCGTGAAAAACTGTTTTTT.

The V and J genes are TRBV2 and TRBJ2-3; TRBD1 is a possible D gene (5 bases). CDR1 and CDR2 (germline): SNHLY, FYNNEI. Trimming removed 6 bases at V and 4 bases at J, with 11 bases between. This CDR3 is 13 amino acids long. The CDR3 bases are TGTGCCAGCAGAGGAGACAGTCCAGATACGCAGTATTTT. Residues: CASRGDSPDTQYF. Using reference TRBV2 and TRBJ2-3 for the parts outside the CDR3, the full variable domain is EPEVTQTPSHQVTQMGQEVILRCVPISNHLYFYWYRQILGQKVEFLVSFYNNEISEKSEIFDDQFSVERPDGSNFTLKIRSTKLEDSAMYFCASRGDSPDTQYFGPGTRLTVL.

The rearrangement joins TRBV5-5 to TRBJ2-7; either TRBD1 or TRBD2 may fit D (5 bases each). V was cut by 5 bases and J by 2 bases, with 17 bases left in between. Germline V lookup: CDR1 SGHKS, CDR2 YYEKEE (reference sequence). CDR3 length equals 15 residues. The CDR3 loop is CASSLAGTGTYEQYF. In nucleotides, the CDR3 is TGTGCCAGCAGTCTCGCCGGGACGGGTACCTACGAGCAGTACTTC.

In its sample, this clone was seen once. This chain connects TRBV6-6 to TRBJ1-5; no definite D call. There are 15 residues in the CDR3. CDR1 MNHNY and CDR2 SVGAGI come from the germline V gene (reference sequence). V was trimmed by 3 bases and J by 15 bases, leaving 24 bases between them. CDR3 DNA: TGTGCCAGCAGTTATTCAAGAGATTGGGGAATCAGTGGGCATTTT. Translation gives CASSYSRDWGISGHF.

V and J are TRBV27 and TRBJ1-5; TRBD1 matches 9 bases. The CDR3 extends over 15 amino acids. In germline, CDR1 is MNHEY, CDR2 SMNVEV (reference sequence). With V trimmed by 7 bases and J by 2 bases, 6 bases remained unmatched. The CDR3 nucleotides are TGTGCCAGCAAACCGGGACAGGGTCGCAATCAGCCCCAGCATTTT. It encodes CASKPGQGRNQPQHF.

The chain employs TRBV7-2 and TRBJ2-7; D may be TRBD1 (6 bases). Trimming shortened V by 5 bases and J by 2 bases, and 16 bases separated the two germline ends. CDR1 is SGHTA, CDR2 FQGNSA, per germline. The CDR3 is 15 amino acids. The CDR3 is CASSITGTNAYEQYF. CDR3 DNA: TGTGCCAGCAGCATAACCGGGACAAATGCCTACGAGCAGTACTTC.

The chain carries TRBV2 and TRBJ2-7; no clear D. Germline V CDR1 and CDR2: SNHLY, FYNNEI. The CDR3 totals 12 residues. Trimming cost V 1 base and J 3 bases, with 4 bases left between them. In nucleotides, the CDR3 is TGTGCCAGCAGTGAAGGGGGCTACGAGCAGTACTTC. This codes for CASSEGGYEQYF. The full variable domain, its missing parts supplied by reference TRBV2 and TRBJ2-7, is EPEVTQTPSHQVTQMGQEVILRCVPISNHLYFYWYRQILGQKVEFLVSFYNNEISEKSEIFDDQFSVERPDGSNFTLKIRSTKLEDSAMYFCASSEGGYEQYFGPGTRLTVT.

This clone was recorded a few times. The chain links TRBV2 to TRBJ1-6; no clear D gene. Germline CDR1 reads SNHLY; CDR2 reads FYNNEI. Deletions cut 0 bases from V and 0 bases from J, with 12 bases between. The CDR3 spans 18 residues. As DNA, the CDR3 is TGTGCCAGCAGTGAAGCGCTTCAGGAGAGCTCCTATAATTCACCCCTCCACTTT. Its protein product is CASSEALQESSYNSPLHF.

Ten or more counts support this clone. This sequence joins TRBV27 and TRBJ2-7; D is ambiguous. Germline V gene lookup returns CDR1 MNHEY and CDR2 SMNVEV (reference sequence). This CDR3 has 13 amino acids. The V end was cut by 3 bases, the J end by 0 bases, with 6 bases between. Here the CDR3 DNA reads TGTGCCAGCAGTTTTTCAAACTCCTACGAGCAGTACTTC. Translation gives CASSFSNSYEQYF.

The J gene is TRBJ1-4, the V gene TRBV6-6; maybe TRBD1 (6 bases). Germline loops: CDR1 MNHNY, CDR2 SVGAGI (reference sequence). V shed 6 bases and J shed 8 bases, with 16 bases lying between them. The CDR3 extends over 14 amino acids. The CDR3 DNA is TGTGCCAGCAGACTGCAGGGGAGCGCAGAAAAACTGTTTTTT. Its translation is CASRLQGSAEKLFF.

The gene calls are TRBV30 and TRBJ2-1; D is perhaps TRBD2 (6 bases). The V and J ends lost 2 bases and 7 bases respectively, with 24 bases between them. Germline values: CDR1 GTSNPN, CDR2 SVGIG (reference sequence). This CDR3 contains 17 residues. CDR3 loop: CAWSPIQAARGLNEQFF. DNA for the CDR3: TGTGCCTGGAGTCCAATCCAAGCGGCTCGTGGACTAAATGAGCAGTTCTTC.

In DNA form, the CDR3 reads TGTGCCAGCAACCTGAACTGGGACATAGACTATGGCTACACCTTC. It specifies CASNLNWDIDYGYTF. The chain has TRBV6-5 and TRBJ1-2, with D tentatively TRBD1 (6 bases). Germline lookup yields CDR1 MNHEY and CDR2 SVGAGI. With 7 bases removed from V and 3 bases from J, the gap between germline ends came to 18 bases. This CDR3 spans 15 amino acids.

V usage is TRBV19 and J usage is TRBJ2-6; TRBD1 might be the D (5 bases). This CDR3 is 14 amino acids long. V was clipped by 8 bases and J by 4 bases, with 12 bases between them. In germline, CDR1 is LNHDA, CDR2 SQIVND (reference sequence). The CDR3 region is CASYTGSGANVLTF. The DNA for the CDR3 is TGTGCCAGTTACACAGGTTCCGGGGCCAACGTCCTGACTTTC.

The J gene is TRBJ2-7, the V gene TRBV5-1; D possibly corresponds to TRBD2 (5 bases). Per the germline V gene, CDR1 is SGHRS and CDR2 is YFSETQ. Trimming removed 0 bases from V and 4 bases from J, with 8 bases in between. This CDR3 spans 13 amino acids. The CDR3 sequence is CASSLAREYEQYF. As DNA, the CDR3 is TGCGCCAGCAGCTTGGCCCGGGAATACGAGCAGTACTTC.

J is TRBJ2-1 and V is TRBV5-1; TRBD2 agrees at 14 bases. The junction had 7 bases not matched to a gene; V was cut back by 4 bases and J by 7 bases. Germline V gene lookup returns CDR1 SGHRS and CDR2 YFSETQ. CDR3 length: 16 amino acids. The CDR3 here is CASSPPTSGGANEQFF. DNA for the CDR3: TGCGCCAGCAGCCCTCCGACTAGCGGGGGGGCGAATGAGCAGTTCTTC.

This clone has a single count. This chain connects TRBV7-2 to TRBJ2-7; 12 bases map to TRBD2. The CDR3 covers 18 residues. Germline V gene data show CDR1 as SGHTA and CDR2 as FQGNSA. V shed 5 bases, J shed 1 base, and the junction held 12 bases outside the gene matches. DNA for the CDR3: TGTGCCAGCAGCCCGCACGGGACTAGCGGGTCCCTATCCTACGAGCAGTACTTC. Its translation is CASSPHGTSGSLSYEQYF.

The chain joins TRBV9 to TRBJ1-6, with D unclear. Trimming removed 0 bases at V and 1 base at J, with 8 bases between. CDR1 and CDR2 (germline): SGDLS, YYNGEE. The CDR3 sequence is 16 residues long. CDR3 sequence (DNA): TGTGCCAGCAGCGTAGGTCCGGGGTCCTATAATTCACCCCTCCACTTT. It yields the protein CASSVGPGSYNSPLHF. Variable domain in full (rest from reference TRBV9 and TRBJ1-6): DSGVTQTPKHLITATGQRVTLRCSPRSGDLSVYWYQQSLDQGLQFLIQYYNGEERAKGNILERFSAQQFPDLHSELNLSSLELGDSALYFCASSVGPGSYNSPLHFGNGTRLTVT.

The V and J genes are TRBV20-1 and TRBJ1-1; maybe TRBD1 (5 bases). Per germline, CDR1 DFQATT and CDR2 SNEGSKA (reference sequence). V lost 3 bases and J 1 base, leaving 15 bases between the germline ends. CDR3 length: 15 amino acids. CDR3 residues: CSASLPGRTNTEAFF. CDR3 nucleotide sequence: TGCAGTGCTAGTTTGCCAGGGAGGACGAACACTGAAGCTTTCTTT.

The gene calls are TRBV18 and TRBJ2-3; 11 bases map to TRBD2. Germline CDR1 is KGHSH and CDR2 is LQKENI. The junction had 7 bases not matched to a gene; V was cut back by 2 bases and J by 0 bases. The CDR3 extends over 18 amino acids. The chain's CDR3 is CASSPYSGGALSTDTQYF. DNA of the CDR3: TGTGCCAGCTCACCATATAGCGGGGGGGCCCTTAGCACAGATACGCAGTATTTT. Supplemented by reference TRBV18 and TRBJ2-3, the full variable domain reads NAGVMQNPRHLVRRRGQEARLRCSPMKGHSHVYWYRQLPEEGLKFMVYLQKENIIDESGMPKERFSAEFPKEGPSILRIQQVVRGDSAAYFCASSPYSGGALSTDTQYFGPGTRLTVL.

The chain employs TRBV5-1 and TRBJ1-2, with D possibly matching TRBD1 (5 bases). In germline, CDR1 is SGHRS, CDR2 YFSETQ. The CDR3 consists of 14 residues. V was trimmed by 4 bases and J by 4 bases, leaving 14 bases between them. The CDR3 region is CASSTMGGVYGYTF. As DNA, the CDR3 is TGCGCCAGCAGCACGATGGGGGGTGTCTATGGCTACACCTTC.

V and J are TRBV19 and TRBJ2-4; 9 nucleotides agree with TRBD1. CDR3 length: 14 amino acids. J gave up 7 bases and V 6 bases, and 7 bases lay outside the gene matches. Per the germline V gene, CDR1 is LNHDA and CDR2 is SQIVND (reference sequence). As DNA, the CDR3 is TGTGCCAGTAGGCCCCCGGGACAGGGCAACATTCAGTACTTC. As protein: CASRPPGQGNIQYF.